The 8 T cell receptor beta chains given below trace back to one sample, sequenced in a study of lymphopenia after photon versus proton radiotherapy. The table came from immunoSEQ multiplex PCR; TCRdb's copy has only in-frame clones and leaves some out. Here the sample spans 28,000 or so clones, 85% being singletons. The sequences come from peripheral blood, collected from a patient treated with photon-based radiotherapy. Receptors were obtained from a man aged 25 to 40 with gastric cancer.

This clone was detected only once. The chain combines TRBV9 with TRBJ2-5; D gene uncertain. The CDR3 extends over 13 amino acids. The V end lost 4 bases, the J end lost 3 bases, and 10 bases lay between the germline ends. Germline V gene lookup returns CDR1 SGDLS and CDR2 YYNGEE. The CDR3 sequence is CASSPRPKETQYF. The CDR3 coding sequence is TGTGCCAGCAGCCCTCGACCCAAAGAGACCCAGTACTTC.

The genes are TRBV4-2 and TRBJ1-5; D call uncertain. Trimming left V 0 bases short and J 1 base short, with 10 bases between. From germline, CDR1 is LGHNA and CDR2 YNFKEQ. The CDR3 runs 16 residues. The CDR3 DNA follows: TGTGCCAGCAGCCAAGAAGAACCCGGGAGCAATCAGCCCCAGCATTTT. Its protein is CASSQEEPGSNQPQHF.

V is TRBV4-3 and J is TRBJ1-5; no definite D call. Germline V lookup: CDR1 LGHNA, CDR2 YSLEER. Between the trimmed V and J ends, which lost 3 bases and 7 bases, there was a span of 10 bases. CDR3 length: 13 amino acids. CDR3 residues: CASSQDEGQPQHF. The DNA for the CDR3 is TGCGCCAGCAGCCAGGACGAGGGCCAGCCCCAGCATTTT.

This rearrangement joins TRBV4-3 to TRBJ1-5; D is possibly TRBD1 (5 bases). V was shortened by 0 bases and J by 6 bases, with 12 bases between the two germline ends. Looked up from germline, CDR1 is LGHNA and CDR2 is YSLEER. CDR3 length: 15 residues. The CDR3 sequence: CASSQDFTGSQPQHF. The CDR3 nucleotides read TGCGCCAGCAGCCAAGATTTCACAGGCTCTCAGCCCCAGCATTTT.

The V gene is TRBV19, the J gene TRBJ1-2; D is unclear. Germline CDR1 is LNHDA and CDR2 is SQIVND (reference sequence). Deletions cut 5 bases from V and 4 bases from J, with 14 bases between. The CDR3 extends over 14 amino acids. The DNA of the CDR3 is TGTGCCAGTAGTGCTTATTCGCGTGGCTATGGCTACACCTTC. This sequence encodes CASSAYSRGYGYTF.

The chain combines TRBV10-3 with TRBJ2-3; weak D call: TRBD1 (6 bases). The germline V gene has CDR1 ENHRY and CDR2 SYGVKD. This CDR3 contains 14 residues. Trimming left V 4 bases short and J 3 bases short, with 11 bases between. This chain's CDR3 is CAISAAGETDTQYF. DNA for the CDR3: TGTGCCATCAGTGCGGCAGGGGAGACAGATACGCAGTATTTT.

The V and J genes are TRBV28 and TRBJ2-7, with 7 positions matching TRBD1. CDR1 is MDHEN, CDR2 SYDVKM, per germline. The CDR3 totals 15 residues. After removal of 4 bases from V and 5 bases from J, the junction contained 11 bases not matched to a gene. CDR3 coding DNA: TGTGCCAGCAGTTCCTTCGTGCGACAGGGCCACGAGCAGTACTTC. Translation gives CASSSFVRQGHEQYF. The whole variable domain, remainder taken from reference TRBV28 and TRBJ2-7, is DVKVTQSSRYLVKRTGEKVFLECVQDMDHENMFWYRQDPGLGLRLIYFSYDVKMKEKGDIPEGYSVSREKKERFSLILESASTNQTSMYLCASSSFVRQGHEQYFGPGTRLTVT.

DNA for the CDR3: TGTGCCAGACTCGGACAAAACTACAATGAGCAGTTCTTC. It translates to CARLGQNYNEQFF. V and J are TRBV2 and TRBJ2-1; possibly TRBD1 for D (5 bases). The length of the CDR3 is 13 residues. The germline V gene encodes CDR1 SNHLY and CDR2 FYNNEI. Trimming removed 9 bases at V and 3 bases at J, with 12 bases between.